A single sample gave rise to the 32 T cell receptor beta chains below, sequenced in a study of CD8+CD57+ T cells in acquired aplastic anemia. Investigators profiled TCR beta VDJ and CDR3 from genomic DNA template. Using its own MiXCR run on the reads, TCRdb lists one record per CDR3 protein. The profile shows 150,000 to 200,000 distinct CDR3 sequences, roughly 47% of them singletons. The sample comprised sorted CD4+, CD8+, or CD8+CD57+ T cells (not recorded which) from PBMCs. The source is a human donor in good health.

This clonotype was detected a few times. At one end, the junction sequence differs from germline, possibly due to a read error. CDR3 sequence reads: CASSLIGSTEAFF. The CDR3 DNA follows: TGCGCCAGCAGCTTAATTGGGAGCACTGAAGCTTTCTTT. This chain uses TRBV7-9 with TRBJ1-1, with no clear D. Germline V lookup: CDR1 SEHNR, CDR2 FQNEAQ (reference sequence). This CDR3 contains 13 residues.

V gene TRBV19 combines with J gene TRBJ1-1, with 11 nucleotides matching TRBD1. The CDR3 runs to 15 residues. V dropped 7 bases and J dropped 10; count of bases not matched to a gene: 14. Germline CDR1 LNHDA, CDR2 SQIVND (reference sequence). Written as DNA, the CDR3 is TGTGCCAGTACCGCTATGGCGGGGACAGGGGGTCGAGCTTTCTTT. This encodes CASTAMAGTGGRAFF.

V and J are TRBV27 and TRBJ2-7, with D possibly being TRBD1 (6 bases). Trimming shortened V by 5 bases and J by 4 bases, and 12 bases separated the two germline ends. CDR1 and CDR2 from the germline V gene are MNHEY and SMNVEV (reference sequence). This CDR3 spans 13 amino acids. CDR3 DNA sequence: TGTGCCAGCAGTACACAGACAGGATACGAGCAGTACTTC. Encoded protein: CASSTQTGYEQYF.

The gene calls are TRBV5-5 and TRBJ2-5, with TRBD1 matching over 8 bases. Unmatched junction bases numbered 5, after V lost 0 bases and J lost 1 base. Germline CDR1 is SGHKS and CDR2 is YYEKEE (reference sequence). The CDR3 sequence is 16 residues long. DNA of the CDR3: TGTGCCAGCAGCTTGGCGGGGACAGGCCGCCAAGAGACCCAGTACTTC. This translates into CASSLAGTGRQETQYF.

This clonotype was recorded once. V gene TRBV7-3 combines with J gene TRBJ2-1; TRBD2 matches 7 bases. Germline V gene lookup returns CDR1 SGHTA and CDR2 FQGTGA. The CDR3 runs to 15 residues. V trimming: 0 bases; J trimming: 1 base; junction bases outside the gene matches: 0. CDR3: CASSLTAGSYNEQFF. For the CDR3, the DNA is TGTGCCAGCAGCTTAACAGCGGGGTCCTACAATGAGCAGTTCTTC.

Many counts were recorded for this clonotype. The rearrangement uses TRBV27 and TRBJ2-7; D may be TRBD1 (6 bases). V was shortened by 4 bases and J by 4 bases, with 11 bases between the two germline ends. CDR1 is MNHEY, CDR2 SMNVEV, per germline (reference sequence). CDR3 length: 13 residues. CDR3 residues: CASSSWTEYEQYF. The CDR3 DNA reads as TGTGCCAGCAGTTCTTGGACAGAATACGAGCAGTACTTC.

This clonotype has a handful of counts. The CDR3 DNA reads TGTGCCAGCAGCCCCTTAAACAGGGGTGCCGGGGCCAACGTCCTGACTTTC. Translated: CASSPLNRGAGANVLTF. This rearrangement joins TRBV3-1 to TRBJ2-6; 7 nucleotides match TRBD1. The CDR3 length is 17 residues. CDR1 is LGHDT and CDR2 is YNNKEL in the germline V gene (reference sequence). The V segment lost 4 bases and the J segment 4 bases; nucleotides outside the gene matches: 10. Full variable domain (rest looked up from reference TRBV3-1 and TRBJ2-6): DTAVSQTPKYLVTQMGNDKSIKCEQNLGHDTMYWYKQDSKKFLKIMFSYNNKELIINETVPNRFSPKSPDKAHLNLHINSLELGDSAVYFCASSPLNRGAGANVLTFGAGSRLTVL.

This CDR3 is CAIREGVDSTDTQYF. Here the CDR3 DNA reads TGTGCCATCAGAGAGGGGGTAGATTCGACAGATACGCAGTATTTT. The chain carries TRBV10-3 and TRBJ2-3, with a tentative D call TRBD1 (6 bases). With 6 bases removed from V and 3 bases from J, the gap between germline ends came to 16 bases. CDR1 ENHRY and CDR2 SYGVKD come from the germline V gene. This CDR3 contains 15 residues.

This clonotype was seen at least ten times. The chain links TRBV18 to TRBJ1-2; no definite D call. CDR1 is KGHSH and CDR2 is LQKENI in the germline V gene. There are 12 residues in the CDR3. V lost 2 bases and J lost 8, with 9 bases in between. The CDR3 here is CASSPGVHGYTF. The CDR3 nucleotides read TGTGCCAGCTCACCAGGAGTCCACGGCTACACCTTC.

This clonotype was seen ten or more times. The rearrangement joins TRBV2 to TRBJ1-5; weak D call: TRBD1 (6 bases). V dropped 5 bases and J dropped 1 base, with 15 bases sitting between them. Germline V gives CDR1 SNHLY, CDR2 FYNNEI. The length of the CDR3 is 16 residues. CDR3: CASSKQGGGSNQPQHF. CDR3 nucleotide sequence: TGTGCCAGCAGTAAACAGGGTGGTGGCAGCAATCAGCCCCAGCATTTT. The full variable domain, completed using reference TRBV2 and TRBJ1-5, is EPEVTQTPSHQVTQMGQEVILRCVPISNHLYFYWYRQILGQKVEFLVSFYNNEISEKSEIFDDQFSVERPDGSNFTLKIRSTKLEDSAMYFCASSKQGGGSNQPQHFGDGTRLSIL.

This chain links TRBV2 with TRBJ2-3; TRBD2 agrees at 11 bases. There are 16 residues in the CDR3. J gave up 5 bases and V 2 bases, and 6 bases lay outside the gene matches. Per the germline V gene, CDR1 is SNHLY and CDR2 is FYNNEI. This chain's CDR3 is CASSEIGLAGGDTQYF. The CDR3 nucleotides are TGTGCCAGCAGTGAAATAGGGCTAGCGGGGGGAGATACGCAGTATTTT.

This chain links TRBV5-1 with TRBJ2-3, with D tentatively TRBD2 (6 bases). The CDR3 is made up of 14 amino acids. Trimming shortened V by 4 bases and J by 14 bases, and 23 bases separated the two germline ends. The germline gives CDR1 SGHRS, CDR2 YFSETQ. CDR3 region: CASSLQTSSVVGYF. The CDR3 DNA is TGCGCCAGCAGCCTCCAAACCTCTAGCGTCGTAGGGTATTTT.

DNA of the CDR3: TGTGCCAGCAGTTACCCGGGGGGGGACGGTGGTAATGAGCAGTTCTTC. Its translation: CASSYPGGDGGNEQFF. The rearrangement joins TRBV6-5 to TRBJ2-1, with 8 bases aligning to TRBD2. The CDR3 length is 16 residues. V gave up 2 bases and J gave up 7 bases; unmatched junction bases: 10. Germline V gene data show CDR1 as MNHEY and CDR2 as SVGAGI.

A word on this clonotype: The conserved closing phenylalanine or tryptophan is absent in this CDR3, likely reflecting a read error. V gene TRBV29-1 combines with J gene TRBJ2-3; D not certain. The CDR3 loop spans 14 amino acids. Germline values: CDR1 SQVTM, CDR2 ANQGSEA. Trimming removed 6 bases from V and 5 bases from J, with 18 bases in between. CDR3 in DNA: TGCAGCGTCCAGGCCTGGGGATATAAAGATACGCAGTATCTT. Translation gives CSVQAWGYKDTQYL.

This clonotype was counted many times. V usage is TRBV4-3 and J usage is TRBJ2-7; TRBD2 might be the D (6 bases). Germline values: CDR1 LGHNA, CDR2 YSLEER. This CDR3 has 17 residues. V gave up 0 bases and J gave up 0 bases, with 15 bases separating them. CDR3 DNA sequence: TGCGCCAGCAGCCAAGAGAGATGGGGGGAGCCCTCCTACGAGCAGTACTTC. Protein product: CASSQERWGEPSYEQYF.

In its sample, this clonotype was seen many times. In nucleotides, the CDR3 is TGCAGTGCTAGACCGGACAATGAGCAGTTCTTC. Its translation is CSARPDNEQFF. The chain joins TRBV20-1 to TRBJ2-1; D gene unclear. This CDR3 spans 11 amino acids. CDR1 is DFQATT, CDR2 SNEGSKA, per germline (reference sequence). V lost 2 bases and J lost 5, with 4 bases in between.

This clonotype occurred many times. This chain uses TRBV5-1 with TRBJ1-2; D is unclear. This CDR3 has 14 amino acids. Per the germline V gene, CDR1 is SGHRS and CDR2 is YFSETQ. The V gene lost 4 bases and the J gene lost 5 bases, with 15 bases spanning the gap. This CDR3 is CASSATSPRYGYTF. CDR3 in DNA: TGCGCCAGCAGCGCCACAAGCCCTCGGTATGGCTACACCTTC.

This clonotype has at least ten counts. This chain joins TRBV20-1 and TRBJ1-1; D possibly corresponds to TRBD1 (5 bases). This CDR3 has 12 amino acids. V lost 5 bases and J lost 8, with 15 bases in between. CDR1 is DFQATT, CDR2 SNEGSKA, per germline (reference sequence). The CDR3 region is CSAFPRAGEAFF. Here the CDR3 DNA reads TGCAGTGCTTTTCCGAGGGCAGGGGAAGCTTTCTTT.

Many counts were recorded for this clonotype. This rearrangement joins TRBV6-4 to TRBJ1-5; the match to TRBD1 covers 7 bases. Per germline, CDR1 MRHNA and CDR2 SNTAGT. This CDR3 contains 16 residues. Germline trimming cut 2 bases from V and 5 bases from J; bases unmatched to any gene: 9. The CDR3 DNA is TGTGCCAGCAGTGACCAGGGACAGAAGGTGGATCAGCCCCAGCATTTT. The encoded protein is CASSDQGQKVDQPQHF.

V usage is TRBV24-1 and J usage is TRBJ2-3; TRBD1 agrees at 7 bases. Looked up from germline, CDR1 is KGHDR and CDR2 is SFDVKD. J was trimmed by 0 bases and V by 4 bases; bases with no gene match: 6. There are 16 residues in the CDR3. The CDR3 DNA sequence: TGTGCCACCAGTGACCCGACAGGGAAGAGCACAGATACGCAGTATTTT. This sequence encodes CATSDPTGKSTDTQYF.

This clonotype came up many times. The V call is TRBV4-1, the J call TRBJ1-5; D is possibly TRBD1 (6 bases). This CDR3 has 14 residues. The germline gives CDR1 MGHRA, CDR2 YSYEKL. V lost 2 bases and J 8 bases, leaving 13 bases between the germline ends. The CDR3 DNA sequence: TGCGCCAGCAGCCAAACAGGGCGAGTGGAGCCCCAGCATTTT. Translated, it gives CASSQTGRVEPQHF.

This clonotype was counted at least ten times. The chain joins TRBV20-1 to TRBJ2-1, with TRBD2 matching over 11 bases. CDR1 DFQATT and CDR2 SNEGSKA come from the germline V gene (reference sequence). This CDR3 has 13 residues. CDR3 sequence: CSPSLAGVNEQFF. The CDR3 coding sequence is TGCAGCCCTTCACTAGCGGGAGTCAATGAGCAGTTCTTC.

The sample holds many counts of this clonotype. The V call is TRBV20-1, the J call TRBJ2-1; 10 positions agree with TRBD2. CDR3 length: 15 amino acids. The V gene's germline CDR1 is DFQATT and CDR2 SNEGSKA (reference sequence). Unmatched junction bases numbered 2, after V lost 0 bases and J lost 3 bases. CDR3 in amino acids: CSARDIAGGYNEQFF. Written as DNA, the CDR3 is TGCAGTGCTAGAGATATAGCGGGAGGCTACAATGAGCAGTTCTTC.

Regarding this clonotype: Being one base from a much bigger clone, this may be a read error. Here the CDR3 omits its conserved ending phenylalanine or tryptophan, so a read error is the likely source. The chain links TRBV5-6 to TRBJ1-1, with D unclear. Germline assignment: CDR1 SGHDT and CDR2 YYEEEE. The CDR3 covers 13 residues. V was pared by 4 bases and J by 8 bases, with 15 bases between. CDR3 coding DNA: TGTGCCAGCAGCCCCATGGGCAGGAGAGAAGCTTTCTCT. It specifies CASSPMGRREAFS.

V and J are TRBV9 and TRBJ2-6; D might be TRBD1 (6 bases). V lost 4 bases to trimming and J lost 1 base, with 12 bases between them. Per the germline V gene, CDR1 is SGDLS and CDR2 is YYNGEE. The CDR3 contains 16 residues. CDR3 DNA: TGTGCCAGCAGCTTCCTCCAGGGGTCTGGGGCCAACGTCCTGACTTTC. Protein product: CASSFLQGSGANVLTF.

For this clonotype: A much bigger clone sits one base away, suggesting this may be a read error. The chain employs TRBV12-3 or TRBV12-4 and TRBJ2-1; D is possibly TRBD1 or TRBD2 (5 bases each). The CDR3 is 17 residues long. As DNA, the CDR3 is TGTGCCAGCCGAGGGGCCTACAGAGGGAACACCTACGATGAGCAGTTCTTC. This gives the protein CASRGAYRGNTYDEQFF.

V and J are TRBV11-3 and TRBJ2-7; a weak D match, TRBD2 (5 bases). The V end lost 5 bases, the J end lost 1 base, and 12 bases lay between the germline ends. Germline V gene lookup returns CDR1 SGHNT and CDR2 YENEEA. This CDR3 comprises 14 residues. CDR3 in amino acids: CASSSPSGSYEQYF. CDR3 sequence (DNA): TGTGCCAGCAGCAGCCCAAGCGGTTCCTACGAGCAGTACTTC.

This clonotype was picked up one time. The CDR3: CASSLGGRAGETQYF. The CDR3 coding sequence is TGTGCCAGCAGCTTAGGCGGGAGGGCCGGGGAGACCCAGTACTTC. The V and J genes are TRBV2 and TRBJ2-5, with 9 bases fitting TRBD2. V lost 6 bases, J lost 5 bases, and 10 bases stayed unmatched. The CDR3 is 15 amino acids. CDR1 is SNHLY and CDR2 is FYNNEI in the germline V gene.

As regards this clonotype: Being one base from a much bigger clone, this may be a read error. The chain joins TRBV5-5 to TRBJ2-7; D unresolved. The CDR3 loop spans 16 amino acids. The V gene's germline CDR1 is SGHKS and CDR2 YYEKEE (reference sequence). CDR3 bases: TGTGCCAGCAGCTTAGCCCCAGGTAGATACACCTACGAGCGGTACTTC. Translated: CASSLAPGRYTYERYF. Based on the CDR3 plus reference TRBV5-5 and TRBJ2-7, the full variable domain is DAGVTQSPTHLIKTRGQQVTLRCSPISGHKSVSWYQQVLGQGPQFIFQYYEKEERGRGNFPDRFSARQFPNYSSELNVNALLLGDSALYLCASSLAPGRYTYERYFGPGTRLTVT.

The genes are TRBV2 and TRBJ2-2; no definite D call. The germline gives CDR1 SNHLY, CDR2 FYNNEI. The CDR3 loop spans 12 amino acids. V was clipped by 7 bases and J by 1 base, with 4 bases between them. For the CDR3, the DNA is TGTGCCAGCACTCAGAACACCGGGGAGCTGTTTTTT. Protein: CASTQNTGELFF. The complete variable domain, with remaining parts taken from reference TRBV2 and TRBJ2-2, reads EPEVTQTPSHQVTQMGQEVILRCVPISNHLYFYWYRQILGQKVEFLVSFYNNEISEKSEIFDDQFSVERPDGSNFTLKIRSTKLEDSAMYFCASTQNTGELFFGEGSRLTVL.

In its sample, this clonotype was seen many times. The chain is built from TRBV5-8 and TRBJ2-5, with D tentatively TRBD2 (7 bases). V gave up 1 base and J gave up 4 bases, with 20 bases separating them. The length of the CDR3 is 17 residues. From germline, CDR1 is SGHTS and CDR2 YDEGEE. CDR3 sequence (DNA): TGTGCCAGCAGCTTGCGGGGGGCTGGGTGGTCGATAGAGACCCAGTACTTC. The encoded protein is CASSLRGAGWSIETQYF.

This clonotype was seen only a few times. This chain uses TRBV6-1 with TRBJ1-1, with 10 bases lining up with TRBD1. This CDR3 comprises 18 residues. CDR1 is MNHNS, CDR2 SASEGT, per germline. The V gene end was trimmed by 4 bases and the J gene end by 0 bases; junction bases not matched to a gene: 11. CDR3 residues: CASSGLGKTGGLNTEAFF. The DNA for the CDR3 is TGTGCCAGCAGTGGCCTTGGCAAGACAGGGGGCTTGAACACTGAAGCTTTCTTT.